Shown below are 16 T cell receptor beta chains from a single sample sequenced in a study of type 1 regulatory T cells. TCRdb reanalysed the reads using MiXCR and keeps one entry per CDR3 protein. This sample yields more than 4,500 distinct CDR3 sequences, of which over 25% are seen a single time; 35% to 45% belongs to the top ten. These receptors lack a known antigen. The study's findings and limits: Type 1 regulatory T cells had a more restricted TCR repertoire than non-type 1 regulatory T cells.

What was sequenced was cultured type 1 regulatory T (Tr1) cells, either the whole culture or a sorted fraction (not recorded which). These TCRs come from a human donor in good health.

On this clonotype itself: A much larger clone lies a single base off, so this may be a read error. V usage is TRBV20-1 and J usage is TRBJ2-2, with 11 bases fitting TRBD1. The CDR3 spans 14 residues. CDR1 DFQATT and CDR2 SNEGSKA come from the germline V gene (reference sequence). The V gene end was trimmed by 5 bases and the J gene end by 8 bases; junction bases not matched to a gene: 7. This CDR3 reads CSARDRGVYGELFF. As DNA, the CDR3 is TGCAGTGCTCGGGACAGGGGGGTGTATGGGGAGCTGTTTTTT.

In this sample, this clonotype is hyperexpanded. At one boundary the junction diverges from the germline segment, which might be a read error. As DNA, the CDR3 is TGTGCCAGCAGCCAAGCAGGGGGCACCGGGGAGCTGTTTTTT. It specifies CASSQAGGTGELFF. The chain recombines TRBV5-1 with TRBJ2-2, with 7 bases that match TRBD1. Looked up from germline, CDR1 is SGHRS and CDR2 is YFSETQ. The CDR3 spans 14 residues.

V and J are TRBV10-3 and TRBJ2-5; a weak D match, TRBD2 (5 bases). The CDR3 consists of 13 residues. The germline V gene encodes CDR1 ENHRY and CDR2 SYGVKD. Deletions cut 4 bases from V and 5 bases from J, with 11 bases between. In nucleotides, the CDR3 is TGTGCCATCAGTGGTTCTAGCACGGAGACCCAGTACTTC. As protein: CAISGSSTETQYF.

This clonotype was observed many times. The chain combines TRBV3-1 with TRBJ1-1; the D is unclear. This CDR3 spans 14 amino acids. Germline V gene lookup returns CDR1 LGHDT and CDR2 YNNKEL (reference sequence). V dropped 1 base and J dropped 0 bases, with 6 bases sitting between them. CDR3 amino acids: CASSQGAVNTEAFF. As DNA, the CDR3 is TGTGCCAGCAGCCAAGGGGCAGTGAACACTGAAGCTTTCTTT.

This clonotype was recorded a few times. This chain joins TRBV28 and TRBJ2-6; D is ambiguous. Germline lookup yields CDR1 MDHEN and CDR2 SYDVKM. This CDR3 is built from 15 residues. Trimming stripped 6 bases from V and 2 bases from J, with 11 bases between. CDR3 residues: CASSQSSAGANVLTF. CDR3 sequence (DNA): TGTGCCAGCAGCCAAAGTTCTGCTGGGGCCAACGTCCTGACTTTC.

The chain's CDR3 is CASSPSAGLGTYEQYF. In nucleotides, the CDR3 is TGTGCCAGTAGTCCCTCGGCGGGACTAGGGACCTACGAGCAGTACTTC. The chain links TRBV19 to TRBJ2-7; 8 bases map to TRBD2. The CDR3 contains 16 residues. Germline V gene data show CDR1 as LNHDA and CDR2 as SQIVND (reference sequence). V shed 5 bases, J shed 2 bases, and the junction held 11 bases outside the gene matches.

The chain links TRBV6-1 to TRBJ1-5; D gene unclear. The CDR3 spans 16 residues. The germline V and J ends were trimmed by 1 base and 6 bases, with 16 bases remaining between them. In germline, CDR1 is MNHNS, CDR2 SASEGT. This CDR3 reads CASSEGDEGYGQPQHF. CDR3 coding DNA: TGTGCCAGCAGTGAAGGTGATGAAGGGTACGGTCAGCCCCAGCATTTT.

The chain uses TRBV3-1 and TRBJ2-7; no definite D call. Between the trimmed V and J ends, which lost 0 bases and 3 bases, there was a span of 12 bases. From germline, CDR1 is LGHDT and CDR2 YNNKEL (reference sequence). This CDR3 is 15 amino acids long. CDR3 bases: TGTGCCAGCAGCCAAGAACCGGTGAGCTTCTACGAGCAGTACTTC. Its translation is CASSQEPVSFYEQYF.

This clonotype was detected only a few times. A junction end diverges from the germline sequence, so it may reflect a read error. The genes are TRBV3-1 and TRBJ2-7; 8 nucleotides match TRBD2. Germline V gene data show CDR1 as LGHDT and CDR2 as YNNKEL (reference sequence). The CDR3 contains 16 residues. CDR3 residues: CASSQERGWRSYEQYF. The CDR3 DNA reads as TGTGCCAGCAGTCAAGAGCGGGGGTGGCGCTCCTACGAGCAGTACTTC.

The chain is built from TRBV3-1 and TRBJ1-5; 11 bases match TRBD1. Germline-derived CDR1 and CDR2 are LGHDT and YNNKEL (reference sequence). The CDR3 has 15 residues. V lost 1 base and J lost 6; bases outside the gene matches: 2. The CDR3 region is CASSQGTGGGQPQHF. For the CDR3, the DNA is TGTGCCAGCAGCCAAGGGACAGGGGGCGGTCAGCCCCAGCATTTT.

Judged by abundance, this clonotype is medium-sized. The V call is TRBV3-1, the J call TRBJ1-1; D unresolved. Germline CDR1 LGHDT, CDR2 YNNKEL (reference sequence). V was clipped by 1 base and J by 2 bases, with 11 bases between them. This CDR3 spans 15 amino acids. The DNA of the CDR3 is TGTGCCAGCAGCCAAGGGTGGCAGTCAAACACTGAAGCTTTCTTT. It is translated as CASSQGWQSNTEAFF.

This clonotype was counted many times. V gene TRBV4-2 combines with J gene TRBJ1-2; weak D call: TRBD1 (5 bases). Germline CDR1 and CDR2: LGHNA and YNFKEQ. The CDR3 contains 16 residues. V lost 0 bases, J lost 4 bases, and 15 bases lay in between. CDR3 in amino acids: CASSQDLRGRFYGYTF. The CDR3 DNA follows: TGTGCCAGCAGCCAAGATTTGCGGGGGAGATTCTATGGCTACACCTTC.

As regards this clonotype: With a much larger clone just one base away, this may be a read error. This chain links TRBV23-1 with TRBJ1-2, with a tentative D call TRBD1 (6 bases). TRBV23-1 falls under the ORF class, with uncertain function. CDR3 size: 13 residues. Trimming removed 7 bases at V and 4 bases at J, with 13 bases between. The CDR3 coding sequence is TGCGCCAGCACGGGGGGGGCCGGCTATGGCTACACCTTC. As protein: CASTGGAGYGYTF.

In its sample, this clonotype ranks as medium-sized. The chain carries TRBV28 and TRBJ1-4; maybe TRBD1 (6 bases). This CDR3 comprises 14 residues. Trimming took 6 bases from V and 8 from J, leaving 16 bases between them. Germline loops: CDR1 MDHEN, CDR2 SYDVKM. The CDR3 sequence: CASSLGGTGEKLFF. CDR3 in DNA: TGTGCCAGCAGCCTAGGGGGGACGGGCGAAAAACTGTTTTTT.

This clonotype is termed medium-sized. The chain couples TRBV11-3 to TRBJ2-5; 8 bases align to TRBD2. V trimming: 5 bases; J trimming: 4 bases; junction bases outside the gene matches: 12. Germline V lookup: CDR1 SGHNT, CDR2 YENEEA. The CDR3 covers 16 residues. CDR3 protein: CASSPHGGGRGETQYF. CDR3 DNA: TGTGCCAGCAGCCCCCACGGCGGGGGGCGGGGAGAGACCCAGTACTTC.

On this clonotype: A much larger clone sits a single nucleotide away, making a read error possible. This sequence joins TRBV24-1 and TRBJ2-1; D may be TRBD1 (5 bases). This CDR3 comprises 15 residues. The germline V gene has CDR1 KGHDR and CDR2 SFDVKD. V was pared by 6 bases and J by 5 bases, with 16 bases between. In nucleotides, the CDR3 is TGTGCCACCAGTAGTGGACAACTTGTCGACAATGAGCAGTTCTTC. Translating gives CATSSGQLVDNEQFF.